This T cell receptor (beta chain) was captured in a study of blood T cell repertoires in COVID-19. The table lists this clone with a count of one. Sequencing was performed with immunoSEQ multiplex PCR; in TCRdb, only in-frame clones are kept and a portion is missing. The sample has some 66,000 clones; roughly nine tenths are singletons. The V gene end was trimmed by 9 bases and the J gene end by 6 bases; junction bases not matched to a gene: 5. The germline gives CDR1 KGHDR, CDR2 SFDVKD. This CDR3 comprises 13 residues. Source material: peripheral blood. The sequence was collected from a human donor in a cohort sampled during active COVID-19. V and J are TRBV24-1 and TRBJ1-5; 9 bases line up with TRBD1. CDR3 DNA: TGTGCCACCTCTGACAGGGGGGTTCAGCCCCAGCATTTT. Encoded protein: CATSDRGVQPQHF.